These 26 T cell receptor beta chains came from one sample sequenced in a study of Tregs in tolerant kidney transplant recipients. The assay was immunoSEQ multiplex PCR, and TCRdb's table has in-frame clones only and misses some. The sample carries some 68,000 clones, about four fifths recorded once. The sample taken for sequencing was CD4+ T cells from blood. These TCRs come from a human donor in good health.

In this sample, this clone turned up a few times. The gene calls are TRBV5-1 and TRBJ2-3; the D gene is possibly TRBD2 (5 bases). The CDR3 sequence is 14 residues long. V lost 0 bases to trimming and J lost 3 bases, with 8 bases between them. Germline loops: CDR1 SGHRS, CDR2 YFSETQ. The CDR3 spells CASSLAPGTDTQYF. The DNA for the CDR3 is TGCGCCAGCAGCTTGGCCCCGGGAACAGATACGCAGTATTTT. Supplemented by reference TRBV5-1 and TRBJ2-3, the full variable domain reads KAGVTQTPRYLIKTRGQQVTLSCSPISGHRSVSWYQQTPGQGLQFLFEYFSETQRNKGNFPGRFSGRQFSNSRSEMNVSTLELGDSALYLCASSLAPGTDTQYFGPGTRLTVL.

The chain employs TRBV7-2 and TRBJ2-7; D gene ambiguous. The CDR3 has 12 amino acids. Trimming left V 4 bases short and J 0 bases short, with 4 bases between. The V gene's germline CDR1 is SGHTA and CDR2 FQGNSA. CDR3 coding DNA: TGTGCCAGCAGCTCCCCCTCCTACGAGCAGTACTTC. As protein: CASSSPSYEQYF.

The chain couples TRBV5-1 to TRBJ1-5, with 10 nucleotides matching TRBD1. The ends lost 3 bases at V and 3 bases at J; junction bases unmatched: 3. CDR1 and CDR2 from the germline V gene are SGHRS and YFSETQ. The CDR3 consists of 15 residues. The DNA of the CDR3 is TGCGCCAGCAGCTCGACAGGGGGCATCAATCAGCCCCAGCATTTT. Translating it yields CASSSTGGINQPQHF.

The rearrangement uses TRBV7-3 and TRBJ2-3, with TRBD2 matching 9 bases. The CDR3 is made up of 14 amino acids. V lost 1 base, J lost 4 bases, and 0 bases stayed unmatched. CDR1 is SGHTA and CDR2 is FQGTGA in the germline V gene. The DNA for the CDR3 is TGTGCCAGCAGCTTAAGCGGGGGGGCAGATACGCAGTATTTT. Its translation is CASSLSGGADTQYF.

This chain uses TRBV29-1 with TRBJ2-5; D may be TRBD1 (6 bases). The CDR3 is made up of 11 amino acids. V gave up 7 bases and J gave up 1 base, with 7 bases separating them. Germline V gene sequence: CDR1 SQVTM, CDR2 ANQGSEA. The CDR3 loop is CSADSQETQYF. CDR3 nucleotide sequence: TGCAGCGCGGACAGCCAAGAGACCCAGTACTTC.

The genes are TRBV4-1 and TRBJ1-1; TRBD1 is a possible D gene (5 bases). V lost 3 bases to trimming and J lost 6 bases, with 14 bases between them. CDR1 and CDR2 from the germline V gene are MGHRA and YSYEKL. The CDR3 is 14 residues long. This chain's CDR3 is CASSQGEEVPEAFF. Here the CDR3 DNA reads TGCGCCAGCAGCCAGGGGGAAGAAGTCCCTGAAGCTTTCTTT.

There are many counts of this clone. The chain joins TRBV11-3 to TRBJ2-7; D is unresolved. Germline V gives CDR1 SGHNT, CDR2 YENEEA. V was cut by 2 bases and J by 3 bases, with 2 bases left in between. CDR3 size: 11 residues. As DNA, the CDR3 is TGTGCCAGCAGCTTAAACTACGAGCAGTACTTC. Encoded protein: CASSLNYEQYF. The complete variable domain, with remaining parts taken from reference TRBV11-3 and TRBJ2-7, reads EAGVVQSPRYKIIEKKQPVAFWCNPISGHNTLYWYLQNLGQGPELLIRYENEEAVDDSQLPKDRFSAERLKGVDSTLKIQPAELGDSAVYLCASSLNYEQYFGPGTRLTVT.

This clone occurred once. The chain links TRBV14 to TRBJ1-3; D is unclear. The germline CDR1 and CDR2 sequences are SGHDN and FVKESK. V lost 3 bases to trimming and J lost 4 bases, with 7 bases between them. The length of the CDR3 is 13 residues. In nucleotides, the CDR3 is TGTGCCAGCAGCCATGGAAGGGGAAACACCATATATTTT. Protein: CASSHGRGNTIYF.

This clone was recorded only once. The V and J genes are TRBV19 and TRBJ2-4, with D maybe TRBD2 (6 bases). The CDR3 totals 20 residues. The V gene's germline CDR1 is LNHDA and CDR2 SQIVND (reference sequence). The V end lost 3 bases, the J end lost 0 bases, and 24 bases lay between the germline ends. CDR3 sequence reads: CASSIGTFNRARIAKNIQYF. DNA of the CDR3: TGTGCCAGTAGTATTGGGACTTTCAACAGAGCGAGGATAGCCAAAAACATTCAGTACTTC.

The chain has TRBV11-3 and TRBJ2-2, with 10 bases aligning to TRBD2. Looked up from germline, CDR1 is SGHNT and CDR2 is YENEEA. V was clipped by 5 bases and J by 5 bases; unmatched bases: 5. The CDR3 has 15 residues. CDR3 sequence reads: CASSQPSGRTGELFF. CDR3 nucleotide sequence: TGTGCCAGCAGCCAACCTAGCGGGAGAACCGGGGAGCTGTTTTTT.

The rearrangement joins TRBV7-2 to TRBJ1-4, with D possibly being TRBD1 (5 bases). Trimming pared 5 bases from V and 5 bases from J, leaving 12 bases between. There are 14 residues in the CDR3. The germline gives CDR1 SGHTA, CDR2 FQGNSA. The CDR3 loop reads CASSQTVQNEKLFF. CDR3 nucleotide sequence: TGTGCCAGCAGCCAGACAGTCCAAAATGAAAAACTGTTTTTT.

The genes are TRBV20-1 and TRBJ2-1, with D hard to call. Looked up from germline, CDR1 is DFQATT and CDR2 is SNEGSKA (reference sequence). This CDR3 region has 11 residues. V lost 1 base, J lost 5 bases, and 3 bases lay in between. The CDR3 region is CSARADNEQFF. The CDR3 DNA reads TGCAGTGCTAGAGCCGACAATGAGCAGTTCTTC.

V is TRBV2 and J is TRBJ2-1, with D perhaps given as TRBD1 or TRBD2 (5 bases each). The germline CDR1 and CDR2 sequences are SNHLY and FYNNEI. This CDR3 region has 12 residues. Trimming shortened V by 7 bases and J by 5 bases, and 9 bases separated the two germline ends. CDR3 loop: CASIRDHNEQFF. CDR3 in DNA: TGTGCCAGCATTAGGGACCACAATGAGCAGTTCTTC.

This clone was detected only a few times. This chain joins TRBV6-1 and TRBJ1-1; D not resolved. CDR1 and CDR2 (germline): MNHNS, SASEGT. This CDR3 has 13 residues. The ends were cut back, 5 bases at V and 3 bases at J, with 10 bases in the middle. The CDR3 spells CASSSRADTEAFF. The CDR3 DNA reads TGTGCCAGCAGTTCCCGGGCCGACACTGAAGCTTTCTTT.

To note about this clone: Relative to the germline gene, one junction end is altered; a read error may explain this. This rearrangement joins TRBV6-1 to TRBJ1-3; no clear D gene. The CDR3 has 13 amino acids. Germline V gives CDR1 MNHNS, CDR2 SASEGT. For the CDR3, the DNA is TGTGCCAGCAGTGTGGAGCCTGGGAACACCATATATTTT. Its protein is CASSVEPGNTIYF.

The chain combines TRBV21-1 with TRBJ2-5; TRBD2, the D gene given by the table, was not confirmed from the DNA. TRBV21-1 is assigned pseudogene status. This CDR3 is 15 amino acids long. This CDR3 is CASSRSGAVLETQYF. CDR3 nucleotides: TGTGCCAGCAGCCGGAGCGGGGCCGTATTAGAGACCCAGTACTTC.

J is TRBJ1-2 and V is TRBV18; no definite D call. This CDR3 region has 15 residues. CDR1 KGHSH and CDR2 LQKENI come from the germline V gene. V lost 1 base to trimming and J lost 6 bases, with 15 bases between them. This CDR3 reads CASSPRTSLTDGYTF. In nucleotides, the CDR3 is TGTGCCAGCTCACCACGAACCTCCTTGACGGATGGCTACACCTTC.

The count of this clone is one. J is TRBJ2-6 and V is TRBV7-6; the D gene is possibly TRBD1 (6 bases). The CDR3 spans 18 residues. The germline CDR1 and CDR2 sequences are SGHVS and FNYEAQ. V shed 9 bases and J shed 0 bases, with 21 bases lying between them. CDR3 protein: CASSLWTVRVSGANVLTF. The CDR3 DNA follows: TGTGCCAGTAGCCTTTGGACAGTCCGCGTCTCTGGGGCCAACGTCCTGACTTTC.

V usage is TRBV7-2 and J usage is TRBJ2-1; D call uncertain. Trimming removed 1 base at V and 3 bases at J, with 7 bases between. Germline V gives CDR1 SGHTA, CDR2 FQGNSA. CDR3 length: 14 amino acids. The CDR3 nucleotides read TGTGCCAGCAGCTTAGACTCGGTCTACAATGAGCAGTTCTTC. This codes for CASSLDSVYNEQFF.

Notes on this clone: The same CDR3 can be traced to other DNA sequences in this sample. V gene TRBV5-1 combines with J gene TRBJ2-1, with 11 nucleotides matching TRBD2. Trimming cost V 2 bases and J 6 bases; bases outside gene matches: 4. This CDR3 is 15 amino acids long. The germline V gene encodes CDR1 SGHRS and CDR2 YFSETQ. Here the CDR3 reads CASSFSGGAPNEQFF. The CDR3 bases are TGCGCCAGCAGCTTTAGCGGGGGGGCGCCCAATGAGCAGTTCTTC.

The genes are TRBV5-8 and TRBJ2-7, with D possibly TRBD1 on 6 matching bases. CDR3 length equals 14 residues. Trimming stripped 4 bases from V and 0 bases from J, with 11 bases between. Germline assignment: CDR1 SGHTS and CDR2 YDEGEE. For the CDR3, the DNA is TGTGCCAGCAGCCACAGGACAGTCTCCTACGAGCAGTACTTC. Translation gives CASSHRTVSYEQYF.

This clone was seen only once. The chain joins TRBV29-1 to TRBJ1-1; D not certain. The ends were cut back, 4 bases at V and 8 bases at J, with 17 bases in the middle. CDR1 is SQVTM and CDR2 is ANQGSEA in the germline V gene. This CDR3 region has 13 residues. The CDR3 sequence: CSVGMRALTEAFF. The CDR3, as DNA: TGCAGCGTTGGGATGAGGGCCCTAACCGAAGCTTTCTTT.

The chain carries TRBV27 and TRBJ2-2; D is ambiguous. Trimming took 4 bases from V and 0 from J, leaving 9 bases between them. The CDR3 is 15 residues long. Germline lookup yields CDR1 MNHEY and CDR2 SMNVEV (reference sequence). The CDR3 reads CASSSIRANTGELFF. Here the CDR3 DNA reads TGTGCCAGCAGTTCAATACGTGCGAACACCGGGGAGCTGTTTTTT.

This clone has only a few counts. The chain has TRBV10-1 and TRBJ1-6; 7 nucleotides align to TRBD1. In germline, CDR1 is WNHNN, CDR2 SYGVQD (reference sequence). This CDR3 has 16 amino acids. V lost 8 bases, J lost 2 bases, and 9 bases stayed unmatched. CDR3 in amino acids: CASLLWDRTYNSPLHF. The CDR3 DNA sequence: TGCGCCAGCCTCTTATGGGACAGAACCTATAATTCACCCCTCCACTTT.

The chain has TRBV11-3 and TRBJ2-2; 10 nucleotides line up with TRBD2. J was trimmed by 2 bases and V by 5 bases; bases with no gene match: 8. The germline V gene encodes CDR1 SGHNT and CDR2 YENEEA. The CDR3 runs to 17 residues. The CDR3 loop is CASSPLAGAYNTGELFF. In DNA, the CDR3 is TGTGCCAGCAGCCCCCTAGCGGGAGCTTACAACACCGGGGAGCTGTTTTTT.

The chain couples TRBV7-8 to TRBJ2-6, with D unclear. Germline V gene sequence: CDR1 SGHVS, CDR2 FQNEAQ. The CDR3 runs to 19 residues. Deletions cut 2 bases from V and 0 bases from J, with 17 bases between. The CDR3 protein is CASSLFRPRQTSGANVLTF. The DNA of the CDR3 is TGTGCCAGCAGCTTATTCCGGCCTCGCCAAACCTCTGGGGCCAACGTCCTGACTTTC.